This is a list of T cell receptor beta chains from one sample in a study of CD8 T cells in Susac syndrome. From the immunoSEQ multiplex PCR reads, TCRdb called clonotypes with MiXCR, one entry per CDR3 protein. This sample carries roughly 86,000 distinct CDR3 sequences, 90% to 97% of them seen once, and the ten largest clones take approximately 0.62%. The sample comprised CD8+ T cells from PBMCs. Source of these receptors: a human donor with Susac syndrome. The CDR3 runs from the conserved cysteine through the conserved F or W. D genes are given only for firm matches. Only part of the rows carry a size: once, few, many, or a class if the clone is expanded.

>once|-|TRBV15|TRBJ1-6
TGTGCCACCAGCAGAGATCGTGCCTCACCCCTCCACTTT
CATSRDRASPLHF
>-|-|TRBV7-3|TRBJ1-2
TGTGCCAGCAGCCCCCTAGGCTCCGCCGATGACTATGGCTACACCTTC
CASSPLGSADDYGYTF
>-|-|TRBV20-1|TRBJ2-1
TGCAGTGCTAGGAGGGGGGCGAGCTCCTACAATGAGCAGTTCTTC
CSARRGASSYNEQFF
>-|-|TRBV4-3|TRBJ2-5
TGCGCCAGCAGCTTTGGACATTCGTCCCTCGAGACCCAGTACTTC
CASSFGHSSLETQYF
>-|-|TRBV20-1|TRBJ2-1
TGCAGTGCTAGAGTTCCGGGCAGCTCCTACAATGAGCAGTTCTTC
CSARVPGSSYNEQFF
>-|TRBD2|TRBV5-4|TRBJ2-3
TGTGCCAGCAGCCCCGGACTAGCGGGGATCACAGATACGCAGTATTTT
CASSPGLAGITDTQYF
>-|TRBD2|TRBV12-3/TRBV12-4|TRBJ2-5
TGTGCCAGCAGTGGGACTAGCGAGACCCAGTACTTC
CASSGTSETQYF
>-|TRBD1|TRBV4-3|TRBJ1-4
TGCGCCAGCAGCCTGGGACAGGGGGGAGAAGAAAAACTGTTTTTT
CASSLGQGGEEKLFF
>-|-|TRBV5-1|TRBJ1-1
TGCGCCAGCAGCTTGAGATCCGGACAAGACACTGAAGCTTTCTTT
CASSLRSGQDTEAFF
>-|-|TRBV7-9|TRBJ2-7
TGTGCCAGCAGCCCGCCGGAGAGCCCCTACGAGCAGTACTTC
CASSPPESPYEQYF
>-|-|TRBV15|TRBJ2-5
TGTGCCACCAGCAGATACTCGACACCTCGTGACACCCAGTACTTC
CATSRYSTPRDTQYF
>once|TRBD1|TRBV5-4|TRBJ1-6
TGTGCCAGCGGGGAGGGACAGGGACTTGGTTCACCCCTCCACTTT
CASGEGQGLGSPLHF
>-|-|TRBV24-1|TRBJ1-2
TGTGCCACCAGTGAGAGGGGCGCTTATGGCTACACCTTC
CATSERGAYGYTF
>once|TRBD1|TRBV19|TRBJ1-2
TGTGCCAGTAGTATAGTTCTTCGACAGGGGAACTATGGCTACACCTTC
CASSIVLRQGNYGYTF
>-|-|TRBV19|TRBJ1-1
TGTGCCAGTACCCGGACACCGTCTGAAGCTTTCTTT
CASTRTPSEAFF
>-|-|TRBV7-2|TRBJ2-3
TGTGCCAGCAGCGCGACCGACTATCTAAGGACGCAGTATTTT
CASSATDYLRTQYF
>-|TRBD1|TRBV30|TRBJ1-2
TGTGCCTGGGTACCTACAGGGGGCTCTGGCTACACCTTC
CAWVPTGGSGYTF
>-|TRBD1|TRBV7-2|TRBJ2-3
TGTGCCAGCAGCCACTCCTCGGGGACAGGTTCGGATACGCAGTATTTT
CASSHSSGTGSDTQYF
>-|-|TRBV4-3|TRBJ2-3
TGCGCCAGCAGCCAAGATGGGAGGACAGATACGCAGTATTTT
CASSQDGRTDTQYF
>-|-|TRBV7-2|TRBJ2-5
TGTGCCAGCAGCTTAGAAGAGGCCCAAGAGACCCAGTACTTC
CASSLEEAQETQYF
>-|TRBD1|TRBV6-2/TRBV6-3|TRBJ1-2
TGTGCCAGCTTCCAAGGGACAGACTATGGCTACACCTTC
CASFQGTDYGYTF
>once|-|TRBV30|TRBJ2-5
TGTGCCTGGAGTGCGAGCGGGGAGACCCAGTACTTC
CAWSASGETQYF
>-|-|TRBV13|TRBJ2-2
TGTGCCAGCAGCTTAGACAGGGAAGGGGACACCGGGGAGCTGTTTTTT
CASSLDREGDTGELFF
>-|TRBD1|TRBV20-1|TRBJ1-1
TGCAGTCGTGACAGGGCGAACACTGAAGCTTTCTTT
CSRDRANTEAFF
>-|-|TRBV30|TRBJ1-1
TGTGCCTGTCTACAGGGAGCGAACACTGAAGCTTTCTTT
CACLQGANTEAFF
>-|TRBD2|TRBV5-4|TRBJ2-1
TGTGCCAGCAGCTTGGACGGGGGGGCCGGGAATGAGCAGTTCTTC
CASSLDGGAGNEQFF
>-|TRBD2|TRBV9|TRBJ2-5
TGTGCCAGCAGCGTAATTGGCGGGGGGGCCGGAGAGACCCAGTACTTC
CASSVIGGGAGETQYF
>-|TRBD1|TRBV5-1|TRBJ1-6
TGCGCCAGCAGCAGAGGGACAGGGATTAATTCACCCCTCCACTTT
CASSRGTGINSPLHF
>-|-|TRBV6-2/TRBV6-3|TRBJ2-2
TGTGCCAGCACCCGGCCCCAGGGCACCGGGGAGCTGTTTTTT
CASTRPQGTGELFF
>-|TRBD2|TRBV14|TRBJ2-7
TGTGCCAGCAGCCCCCTCGGGGGGGGGACCTACGAGCAGTACTTC
CASSPLGGGTYEQYF
>once|-|TRBV3-1|TRBJ1-2
TGTGCCAGCAGCCAAGCTCTCGGGCTACGCCTCTCTAACTATGGCTACACCTTC
CASSQALGLRLSNYGYTF
>-|-|TRBV5-6|TRBJ1-2
TGTGCCAGCAGCTTTAATACAGAGGTCTATGGCTACACCTTC
CASSFNTEVYGYTF
>-|-|TRBV20-1|TRBJ1-1
TGCAGTGCTAGTGTACCAGGAAGGGCTGAAGCTTTCTTT
CSASVPGRAEAFF
>once|-|TRBV20-1|TRBJ1-6
TGCAGTGCTAGAGATCAAAGGGGGATCTCACCCCTCCACTTT
CSARDQRGISPLHF
>-|TRBD1|TRBV20-1|TRBJ1-2
TGCAGTGCTACCGTACCTGGACAGGCAGGGGGTTATGGCTACACCTTC
CSATVPGQAGGYGYTF
>-|TRBD1|TRBV5-1|TRBJ2-7
TGCGCCAGCAGCTCGGGACAGGGGGCATACTACGAGCAGTACTTC
CASSSGQGAYYEQYF
>-|TRBD1|TRBV4-2|TRBJ1-1
TGTGCCAGCAGCCAAGACCAGGACAGGGGGACTGAAGCTTTCTTT
CASSQDQDRGTEAFF
>-|TRBD2|TRBV12-5|TRBJ2-1
TGTGCTAGTGGTTTGGTAGAGGGACTAGGGGGGAACAATGAGCAGTTCTTC
CASGLVEGLGGNNEQFF
>-|-|TRBV2|TRBJ2-2
TGTGCCTTTGGACAGTTGAACACCGGGGAGCTGTTTTTT
CAFGQLNTGELFF
>-|-|TRBV29-1|TRBJ2-3
TGCAGCGTTGAGGCGCGGGCCGGTGATACGCAGTATTTT
CSVEARAGDTQYF
>-|TRBD1|TRBV19|TRBJ1-2
TGTGCCAGTAGTTCGAGGACAGGGAACTATGGCTACACCTTC
CASSSRTGNYGYTF
>-|-|TRBV15|TRBJ1-5
TGTGCCACCAGCAGAGTCAATCAGCCCCAGCATTTT
CATSRVNQPQHF
>-|-|TRBV3-1|TRBJ1-2
TGTGCCAGCGGTCGAGGCTATGGCTACACCTTC
CASGRGYGYTF
>-|TRBD1|TRBV7-2|TRBJ2-7
TGTGCCAGCAGCTTAGGCCAGGGGGCGGACGAGCAGTACTTC
CASSLGQGADEQYF
>once|TRBD2|TRBV7-9|TRBJ2-1
TGTGCCAGCAGCCTTAGCGGGGGGGCAAACAATGAGCAGTTCTTC
CASSLSGGANNEQFF
>once|-|TRBV4-2|TRBJ1-2
TGTGCCAGCAGCTCACAGGGAGGCTACACCTTC
CASSSQGGYTF
>-|-|TRBV4-3|TRBJ1-4
TGCGCCAGCAGCCCTGGGGTAACGAGGGAAAAACTGTTTTTT
CASSPGVTREKLFF
>-|-|TRBV12-5|TRBJ2-1
TGTGCTAGTACGGCACTAGTGAACAATGAGCAGTTCTTC
CASTALVNNEQFF
>-|-|TRBV7-2|TRBJ1-1
TGTGCCAGCAGCTTAGTGGCGACAATGAACACTGAAGCTTTCTTT
CASSLVATMNTEAFF
>-|-|TRBV30|TRBJ1-5
TGTGCCTGGAGTGGAGGGCCCTCCAGCAATCAGCCCCAGCATTTT
CAWSGGPSSNQPQHF
>-|-|TRBV19|TRBJ1-5
TGTGCCAGTAGCGAATCTTCGGTGCAGGACAATCAGCCCCAGCATTTT
CASSESSVQDNQPQHF
>-|-|TRBV12-3/TRBV12-4|TRBJ1-1
TGTGCTGACAGGAGCGACTTGGGGGAAGCTTTCTTT
CADRSDLGEAFF
>-|-|TRBV7-9|TRBJ1-2
TGTGCCAGCAGCTTAGCAGGGACCTATGGCTACACCTTC
CASSLAGTYGYTF
>-|-|TRBV11-2|TRBJ1-2
TGTGCCAGCAGCCAAGGAGTCTTTAGGCAGGCAGCGGGAGGCTACACCTTC
CASSQGVFRQAAGGYTF